Following are 24 T cell receptor beta chains from one sample sequenced in a study of shared clonotypes between healthy human individuals. Assay: immunoSEQ multiplex PCR; the TCRdb copy retains only in-frame clones and omits some. Of roughly 500,000 clones in the sample, around 78% were seen once. The source material was PBMCs. The source of these receptors is a woman between 40 and 50 years old in good health. Some clones in this sample may be carry-over from other donors' samples.

This clone was detected a few times. The CDR3: CSATKTGGQFF. The CDR3 DNA is TGCAGTGCTACAAAGACAGGGGGGCAGTTCTTC. The chain links TRBV20-1 to TRBJ2-1, with 9 bases fitting TRBD1. Germline CDR1 is DFQATT and CDR2 is SNEGSKA (reference sequence). CDR3 size: 11 residues. After removal of 4 bases from V and 12 bases from J, the junction contained 4 bases not matched to a gene.

Of note for this clone: Its ends do not fully match the called genes, so a read error is possible. The genes are TRBV29-1 and TRBJ2-2; either TRBD1 or TRBD2 may fit D (5 bases each). Germline V gives CDR1 SQVTM, CDR2 ANQGSEA. The CDR3 is made up of 16 amino acids. The DNA of the CDR3 is TGCAGCGTCCCCCTAAACACAGGAGCGAACACCGGGGAGCTGGTTTTT. Translating gives CSVPLNTGANTGELVF.

The V and J genes are TRBV5-4 and TRBJ2-1; TRBD2 agrees at 7 bases. Trimming at V came to 2 bases and at J to 8 bases, leaving 10 bases not matched to a gene. CDR1 SGHNT and CDR2 YYREEE come from the germline V gene (reference sequence). This CDR3 has 15 amino acids. The DNA for the CDR3 is TGTGCCAGCAGCTTATCGACTAGCATGGTAGATGAGCAGTTCTTC. It is translated as CASSLSTSMVDEQFF. Full variable domain (rest looked up from reference TRBV5-4 and TRBJ2-1): ETGVTQSPTHLIKTRGQQVTLRCSSQSGHNTVSWYQQALGQGPQFIFQYYREEENGRGNFPPRFSGLQFPNYSSELNVNALELDDSALYLCASSLSTSMVDEQFFGPGTRLTVL.

This clone was observed many times. One base away lies a much larger clone, so this may be a sequencing read error. The chain couples TRBV7-9 to TRBJ2-6; D unclear. Germline V gene sequence: CDR1 SEHNR, CDR2 FQNEAQ (reference sequence). The CDR3 runs 13 residues. The V end lost 9 bases, the J end lost 4 bases, and 10 bases lay between the germline ends. The DNA of the CDR3 is TGTGCCAGTGGGCGTCCCGGGGCCAACGTCCTGACTTTC. Protein: CASGRPGANVLTF.

This chain joins TRBV27 and TRBJ1-2; TRBD1 aligns across 7 bases. This CDR3 spans 13 amino acids. CDR1 is MNHEY and CDR2 is SMNVEV in the germline V gene (reference sequence). After removal of 3 bases from V and 9 bases from J, the junction contained 7 bases not matched to a gene. The chain's CDR3 is CASSFNRGTRYTF. The CDR3 DNA follows: TGTGCCAGCAGTTTTAACAGGGGAACACGCTACACCTTC.

The chain uses TRBV5-6 and TRBJ2-5; perhaps TRBD1 as D (5 bases). The ends were cut back, 4 bases at V and 5 bases at J, with 21 bases in the middle. Per the germline V gene, CDR1 is SGHDT and CDR2 is YYEEEE. The CDR3 length is 16 residues. The CDR3 reads CASSRRPGSLEETQYF. The CDR3 region has the DNA TGTGCCAGCAGCCGTCGGCCAGGGTCGCTAGAGGAGACCCAGTACTTC. Based on the CDR3 plus reference TRBV5-6 and TRBJ2-5, the full variable domain is DAGVTQSPTHLIKTRGQQVTLRCSPKSGHDTVSWYQQALGQGPQFIFQYYEEEERQRGNFPDRFSGHQFPNYSSELNVNALLLGDSALYLCASSRRPGSLEETQYFGPGTRLLVL.

The chain joins TRBV11-3 to TRBJ2-5; tentatively, D is TRBD2 (6 bases). This CDR3 region has 13 residues. Per the germline V gene, CDR1 is SGHNT and CDR2 is YENEEA. Trimming took 6 bases from V and 3 from J, leaving 11 bases between them. CDR3 nucleotides: TGTGCCAGCAGGTTACGCGGGGAAGAGACCCAGTACTTC. Encoded protein: CASRLRGEETQYF. The full variable domain, completed using reference TRBV11-3 and TRBJ2-5, is EAGVVQSPRYKIIEKKQPVAFWCNPISGHNTLYWYLQNLGQGPELLIRYENEEAVDDSQLPKDRFSAERLKGVDSTLKIQPAELGDSAVYLCASRLRGEETQYFGPGTRLLVL.

V gene TRBV7-9 combines with J gene TRBJ2-7; TRBD2 matches at 13 bases. V gave up 5 bases and J gave up 2 bases; unmatched junction bases: 6. This CDR3 is built from 16 residues. Germline V gene data show CDR1 as SEHNR and CDR2 as FQNEAQ (reference sequence). The CDR3 here is CASSHKGLAGTYEQYF. In DNA, the CDR3 is TGTGCCAGCAGCCATAAGGGACTAGCGGGAACCTACGAGCAGTACTTC. Using reference TRBV7-9 and TRBJ2-7 for the parts outside the CDR3, the full variable domain is DTGVSQNPRHKITKRGQNVTFRCDPISEHNRLYWYRQTLGQGPEFLTYFQNEAQLEKSRLLSDRFSAERPKGSFSTLEIQRTEQGDSAMYLCASSHKGLAGTYEQYFGPGTRLTVT.

About this clone: It may be a read error: a sequence one base away is much more abundant. Additional DNA sequences in this sample encode the identical CDR3. This chain connects TRBV30 to TRBJ1-2; maybe TRBD1 (6 bases). Trimming took 3 bases from V and 1 from J, leaving 15 bases between them. The CDR3 spans 15 residues. CDR1 and CDR2 (germline): GTSNPN, SVGIG (reference sequence). This chain's CDR3 is CAWSVGRGSNYGYTF. The CDR3 DNA reads as TGTGCCTGGAGCGTAGGTAGGGGGAGTAACTATGGCTACACCTTC.

Of note for this clone: The sample holds other DNA sequences that translate to the same CDR3. The chain carries TRBV10-3 and TRBJ1-1; D remains ambiguous. Germline V gene data show CDR1 as ENHRY and CDR2 as SYGVKD. The CDR3 loop spans 13 amino acids. Deletions cut 3 bases from V and 1 base from J, with 6 bases between. The CDR3 DNA reads TGTGCCATCAGTGATCGAGGGAACACTGAAGCTTTCTTT. Its protein product is CAISDRGNTEAFF.

This clone was counted many times. This CDR3 is also generated by other DNA sequences in the sample. The chain carries TRBV28 and TRBJ1-4; D gene unclear. The V gene's germline CDR1 is MDHEN and CDR2 SYDVKM. V dropped 6 bases and J dropped 8 bases, with 13 bases sitting between them. CDR3 length: 13 residues. For the CDR3, the DNA is TGTGCCAGCAGATCCGGCTTTGAGGAAAAACTGTTTTTT. Encoded protein: CASRSGFEEKLFF.

The chain uses TRBV5-1 and TRBJ2-7, with 8 bases that match TRBD2. Germline values: CDR1 SGHRS, CDR2 YFSETQ. Trimming removed 0 bases from V and 4 bases from J; junction bases left unmatched: 6. The CDR3 has 15 amino acids. CDR3 region: CASSLAPAGEYEQYF. CDR3 in DNA: TGCGCCAGCAGCTTGGCCCCAGCGGGAGAATACGAGCAGTACTTC. The full variable domain, in which reference TRBV5-1 and TRBJ2-7 provide the parts outside the CDR3, is KAGVTQTPRYLIKTRGQQVTLSCSPISGHRSVSWYQQTPGQGLQFLFEYFSETQRNKGNFPGRFSGRQFSNSRSEMNVSTLELGDSALYLCASSLAPAGEYEQYFGPGTRLTVT.

This clone was recorded a few times. The chain recombines TRBV18 with TRBJ2-3; no clear D gene. The CDR3 sequence is 14 residues long. Trimming shortened V by 2 bases and J by 0 bases, and 6 bases separated the two germline ends. Germline V lookup: CDR1 KGHSH, CDR2 LQKENI. The CDR3 coding sequence is TGTGCCAGCTCACCATCTCCTAGCACAGATACGCAGTATTTT. Residues: CASSPSPSTDTQYF.

CDR3 sequence: CASSPDLTTRHEKLFF. CDR3 coding DNA: TGCGCCAGCAGCCCGGACTTAACCACCAGGCATGAAAAACTGTTTTTT. V usage is TRBV4-3 and J usage is TRBJ1-4; D is ambiguous. The CDR3 has 16 amino acids. Germline V CDR1 and CDR2: LGHNA, YSLEER. Trimming took off 4 bases at V and 6 bases at J, with 18 bases between the two ends.

This clone turned up a few times. The rearrangement joins TRBV27 to TRBJ1-2; D is perhaps TRBD1 (5 bases). The germline gives CDR1 MNHEY, CDR2 SMNVEV (reference sequence). V was pared by 6 bases and J by 9 bases, with 20 bases between. CDR3 length: 14 residues. The chain's CDR3 is CASRGSGQGRSYTF. The CDR3 DNA reads as TGTGCCAGCAGGGGTTCGGGGCAGGGTAGAAGCTACACCTTC.

Concerning this clone itself: This could be a read error, since a much larger clone is one nucleotide away. V is TRBV30 and J is TRBJ1-5; D gene ambiguous. The germline CDR1 and CDR2 sequences are GTSNPN and SVGIG (reference sequence). This CDR3 is 14 amino acids long. V gave up 1 base and J gave up 3 bases, with 10 bases separating them. This CDR3 reads CAWSAREFNQPQHF. In DNA, the CDR3 is TGTGCCTGGAGTGCGAGGGAGTTCAATCAGCCCCAGCATTTT.

The chain links TRBV30 to TRBJ2-5, with 7 bases lining up with TRBD2. Per germline, CDR1 GTSNPN and CDR2 SVGIG (reference sequence). After removal of 4 bases from V and 5 bases from J, the junction contained 1 base not matched to a gene. The CDR3 runs 11 residues. CDR3 in DNA: TGTGCCTGGATCGGGGGGGAGACCCAGTACTTC. Its translation is CAWIGGETQYF.

The genes are TRBV28 and TRBJ2-5, with a possible D match to TRBD1 (6 bases). Trimming took off 2 bases at V and 2 bases at J, with 9 bases between the two ends. This CDR3 spans 14 amino acids. CDR1 MDHEN and CDR2 SYDVKM come from the germline V gene. CDR3 nucleotide sequence: TGTGCCAGCAGTTTAGGGGGCCTACAAGAGACCCAGTACTTC. Encoded protein: CASSLGGLQETQYF. Full variable domain (outside the CDR3, taken from reference TRBV28 and TRBJ2-5): DVKVTQSSRYLVKRTGEKVFLECVQDMDHENMFWYRQDPGLGLRLIYFSYDVKMKEKGDIPEGYSVSREKKERFSLILESASTNQTSMYLCASSLGGLQETQYFGPGTRLLVL.

V usage is TRBV10-3 and J usage is TRBJ1-5; no definite D call. CDR1 and CDR2 from the germline V gene are ENHRY and SYGVKD. Trimming cost V 0 bases and J 5 bases, with 11 bases left between them. There are 15 residues in the CDR3. CDR3 protein: CAISESGRVYQPQHF. The CDR3 DNA reads as TGTGCCATCAGTGAGTCTGGAAGGGTTTATCAGCCCCAGCATTTT.

The gene calls are TRBV6-1 and TRBJ2-7, with D possibly TRBD1 on 5 matching bases. The V and J ends lost 10 bases and 0 bases respectively, with 10 bases between them. The CDR3 length is 12 residues. The germline V gene has CDR1 MNHNS and CDR2 SASEGT. The CDR3 is CATRQPSYEQYF. CDR3 in DNA: TGTGCCACAAGACAGCCCTCCTACGAGCAGTACTTC.

On this clone: A read error may account for a junction end that differs from germline. The chain carries TRBV28 and TRBJ2-1; 9 bases fit TRBD2. Germline CDR1 is MDHEN and CDR2 is SYDVKM. CDR3 length: 18 amino acids. CDR3 bases: TGTGCCAGCGCCAGGCAGGGGCCCGGTAGCGGGGGCTACAATGAGCAGCTCTTC. Translating it yields CASARQGPGSGGYNEQLF. Full variable domain (outside the CDR3, taken from reference TRBV28 and TRBJ2-1): DVKVTQSSRYLVKRTGEKVFLECVQDMDHENMFWYRQDPGLGLRLIYFSYDVKMKEKGDIPEGYSVSREKKERFSLILESASTNQTSMYLCASARQGPGSGGYNEQLFGPGTRLTVL.

This clone appeared a few times. CDR3: CASSTGQGRNGGELFF. In nucleotides, the CDR3 is TGTGCCAGCAGCACCGGACAGGGGCGTAATGGCGGGGAGCTGTTTTTT. V is TRBV7-3 and J is TRBJ2-2; 9 bases agree with TRBD1. V lost 5 bases and J lost 7; bases outside the gene matches: 11. This CDR3 spans 16 amino acids. Germline lookup yields CDR1 SGHTA and CDR2 FQGTGA.

On this clone itself: This CDR3 is also generated by other DNA sequences in the sample. This chain uses TRBV7-2 with TRBJ2-7; D not certain. Per germline, CDR1 SGHTA and CDR2 FQGNSA. V dropped 1 base and J dropped 4 bases, with 5 bases sitting between them. The CDR3 extends over 12 amino acids. For the CDR3, the DNA is TGTGCCAGCAGCTTAGGGCGATACGAGCAGTACTTC. This gives the protein CASSLGRYEQYF.

The chain couples TRBV19 to TRBJ2-2, with 9 bases aligning to TRBD2. After removal of 5 bases from V and 4 bases from J, the junction contained 5 bases not matched to a gene. The CDR3 is 15 amino acids. The germline V gene has CDR1 LNHDA and CDR2 SQIVND (reference sequence). The CDR3: CASSSLAGFTGELFF. In DNA form, the CDR3 reads TGTGCCAGTAGTTCACTAGCGGGCTTCACCGGGGAGCTGTTTTTT.